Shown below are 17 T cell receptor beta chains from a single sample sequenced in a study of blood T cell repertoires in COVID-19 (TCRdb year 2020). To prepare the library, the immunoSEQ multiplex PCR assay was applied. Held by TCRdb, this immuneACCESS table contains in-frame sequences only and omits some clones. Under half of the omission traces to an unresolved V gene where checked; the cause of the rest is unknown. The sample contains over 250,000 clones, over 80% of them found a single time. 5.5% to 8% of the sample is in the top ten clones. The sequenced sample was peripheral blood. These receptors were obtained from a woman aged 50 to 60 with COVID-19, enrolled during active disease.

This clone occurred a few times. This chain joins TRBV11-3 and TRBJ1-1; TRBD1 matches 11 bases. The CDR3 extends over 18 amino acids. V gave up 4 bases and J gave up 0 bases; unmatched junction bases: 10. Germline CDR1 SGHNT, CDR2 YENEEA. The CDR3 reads CASSSSDRGRDVNTEAFF. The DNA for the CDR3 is TGTGCCAGCAGCTCCTCGGACAGGGGGCGTGATGTGAACACTGAAGCTTTCTTT.

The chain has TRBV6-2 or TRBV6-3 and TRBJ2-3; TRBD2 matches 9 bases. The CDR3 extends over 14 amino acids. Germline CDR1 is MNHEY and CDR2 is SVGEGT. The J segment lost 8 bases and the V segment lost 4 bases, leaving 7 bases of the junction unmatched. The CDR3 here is CASSFSGRLGTQYF. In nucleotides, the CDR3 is TGTGCCAGCAGTTTTAGCGGGAGACTTGGTACGCAGTATTTT.

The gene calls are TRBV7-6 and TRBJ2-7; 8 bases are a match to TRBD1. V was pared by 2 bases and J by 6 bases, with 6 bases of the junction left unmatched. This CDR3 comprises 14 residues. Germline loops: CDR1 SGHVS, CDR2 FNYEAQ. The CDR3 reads CASSLRTGTLEQYF. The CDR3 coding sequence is TGTGCCAGCAGCTTACGGACAGGGACCCTCGAGCAGTACTTC.

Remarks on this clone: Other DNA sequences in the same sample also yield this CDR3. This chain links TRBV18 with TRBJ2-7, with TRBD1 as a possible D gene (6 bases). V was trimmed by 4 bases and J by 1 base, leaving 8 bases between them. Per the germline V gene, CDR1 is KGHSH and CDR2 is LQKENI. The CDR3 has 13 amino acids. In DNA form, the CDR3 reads TGTGCCAGCTCACGGACAGATTCCTACGAGCAGTACTTC. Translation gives CASSRTDSYEQYF.

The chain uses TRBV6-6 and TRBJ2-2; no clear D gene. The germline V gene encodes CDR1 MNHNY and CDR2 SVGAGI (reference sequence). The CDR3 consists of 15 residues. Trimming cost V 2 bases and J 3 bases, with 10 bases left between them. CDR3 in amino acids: CASSYSLDYTGELFF. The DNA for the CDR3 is TGTGCCAGCAGTTACAGTCTAGACTACACCGGGGAGCTGTTTTTT.

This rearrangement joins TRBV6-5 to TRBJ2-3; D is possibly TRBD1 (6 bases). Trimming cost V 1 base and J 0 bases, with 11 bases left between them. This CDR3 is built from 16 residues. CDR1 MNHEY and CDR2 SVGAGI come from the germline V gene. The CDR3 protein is CASSYFGQSSTDTQYF. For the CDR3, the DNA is TGTGCCAGCAGTTACTTCGGACAGTCCAGCACAGATACGCAGTATTTT.

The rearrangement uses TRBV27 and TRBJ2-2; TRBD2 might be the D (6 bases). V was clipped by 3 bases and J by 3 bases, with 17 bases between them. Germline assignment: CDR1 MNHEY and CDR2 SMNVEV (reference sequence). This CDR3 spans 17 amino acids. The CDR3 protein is CASSLGGIREYTGELFF. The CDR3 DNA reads TGTGCCAGCAGTTTGGGAGGAATCCGGGAGTACACCGGGGAGCTGTTTTTT.

CDR3 sequence (DNA): TGTGCCACCTCTTTTGGGACAGGACACGACAATGAGCAGTTCTTC. Translation: CATSFGTGHDNEQFF. The rearrangement links TRBV6-5 to TRBJ2-1, with 8 bases aligning to TRBD1. J lost 5 bases, V lost 10 bases, and 13 bases had no gene match. The V gene's germline CDR1 is MNHEY and CDR2 SVGAGI. The length of the CDR3 is 15 residues.

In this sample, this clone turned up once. The CDR3: CATNPGGSGNTIYF. DNA for the CDR3: TGTGCCACCAACCCGGGGGGCTCTGGAAACACCATATATTTT. The V and J genes are TRBV15 and TRBJ1-3; the D gene is possibly TRBD1 (5 bases). The CDR3 contains 14 residues. Germline V lookup: CDR1 LNHNV, CDR2 YYDKDF (reference sequence). The V gene lost 7 bases and the J gene lost 0 bases, with 10 bases spanning the gap.

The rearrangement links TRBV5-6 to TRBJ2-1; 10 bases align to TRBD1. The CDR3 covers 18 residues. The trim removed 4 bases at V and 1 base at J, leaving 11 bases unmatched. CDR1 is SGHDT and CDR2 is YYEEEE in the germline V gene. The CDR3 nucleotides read TGTGCCAGCAGCCTTTATTCCGGGACAGGGGTATCCTACAATGAGCAGTTCTTC. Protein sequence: CASSLYSGTGVSYNEQFF.

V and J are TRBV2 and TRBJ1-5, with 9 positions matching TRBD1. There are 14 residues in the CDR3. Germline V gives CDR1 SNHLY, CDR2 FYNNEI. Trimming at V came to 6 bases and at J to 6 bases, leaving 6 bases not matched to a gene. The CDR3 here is CASSGTGRFQPQHF. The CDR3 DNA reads TGTGCCAGCAGCGGGACAGGGCGGTTTCAGCCCCAGCATTTT.

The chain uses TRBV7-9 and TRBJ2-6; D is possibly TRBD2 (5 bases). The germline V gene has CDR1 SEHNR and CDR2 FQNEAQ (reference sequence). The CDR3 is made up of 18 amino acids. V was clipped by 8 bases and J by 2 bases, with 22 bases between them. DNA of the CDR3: TGTGCCAGCCCCTTTTCCCCTAGCAATAAGGCTGGGGCCAACGTCCTGACTTTC. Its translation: CASPFSPSNKAGANVLTF.

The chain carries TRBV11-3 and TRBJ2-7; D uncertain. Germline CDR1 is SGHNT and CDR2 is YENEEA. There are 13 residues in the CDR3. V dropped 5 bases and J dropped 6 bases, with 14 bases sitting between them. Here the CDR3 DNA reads TGTGCCAGCAGCGCCCGACCGGGTGGCGAGCAGTACTTC. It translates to CASSARPGGEQYF.

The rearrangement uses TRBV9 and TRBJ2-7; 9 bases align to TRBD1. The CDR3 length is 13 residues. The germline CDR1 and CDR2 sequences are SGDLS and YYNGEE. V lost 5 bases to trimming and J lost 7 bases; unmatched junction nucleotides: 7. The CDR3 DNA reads TGTGCCAGCAGGAGGACAGGGGCTGGGGAGCAGTACTTC. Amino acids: CASRRTGAGEQYF.

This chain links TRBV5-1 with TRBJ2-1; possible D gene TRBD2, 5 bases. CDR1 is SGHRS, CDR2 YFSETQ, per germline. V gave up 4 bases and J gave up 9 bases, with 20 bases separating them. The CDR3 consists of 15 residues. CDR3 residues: CASSLGEAPRGEQFF. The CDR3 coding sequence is TGCGCCAGCAGCCTGGGTGAAGCCCCTCGGGGTGAGCAGTTCTTC. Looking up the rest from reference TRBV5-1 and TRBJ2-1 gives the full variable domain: KAGVTQTPRYLIKTRGQQVTLSCSPISGHRSVSWYQQTPGQGLQFLFEYFSETQRNKGNFPGRFSGRQFSNSRSEMNVSTLELGDSALYLCASSLGEAPRGEQFFGPGTRLTVL.

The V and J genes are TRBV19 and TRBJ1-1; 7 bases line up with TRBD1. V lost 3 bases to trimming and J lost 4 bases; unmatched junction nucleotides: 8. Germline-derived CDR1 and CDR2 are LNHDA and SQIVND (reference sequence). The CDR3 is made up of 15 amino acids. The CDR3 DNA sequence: TGTGCCAGTAGTATCAAAGGGGGCGTAGGCACTGAAGCTTTCTTT. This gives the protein CASSIKGGVGTEAFF.

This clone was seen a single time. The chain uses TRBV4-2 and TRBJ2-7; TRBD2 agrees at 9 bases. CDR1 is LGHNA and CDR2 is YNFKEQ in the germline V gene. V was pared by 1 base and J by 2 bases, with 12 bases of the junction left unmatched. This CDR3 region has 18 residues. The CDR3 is CASSQGGAGGMGPYEQYF. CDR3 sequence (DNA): TGTGCCAGCAGCCAAGGCGGTGCGGGAGGGATGGGGCCCTACGAGCAGTACTTC.